These 7 T cell receptor beta chains were sequenced from one sample in a study of T cell repertoires in cytomegalovirus infection. TCRdb used MiXCR to reprocess the reads, holding one entry per CDR3 protein. The table lists fewer than 900,000 distinct CDR3 sequences, almost 30% of them singletons. The antigens of these receptors remain unknown. Sequences were derived from cultured CD8+ T cells from PBMCs, sampled from culture after CMV antigen stimulation. All receptors derive from a human donor in good health (CMV status not recorded). Some clones in this sample may be carry-over from other donors' samples.

This clonotype was seen a handful of times. The V and J genes are TRBV9 and TRBJ1-2, with D perhaps matching TRBD1 (5 bases). The V and J ends lost 4 bases and 0 bases respectively, with 25 bases between them. Germline V gene lookup returns CDR1 SGDLS and CDR2 YYNGEE. The CDR3 is 19 residues long. The CDR3 sequence is CASSTRTTGYTQANYGYTF. As DNA, the CDR3 is TGTGCCAGCAGCACTCGGACCACAGGTTACACACAAGCTAACTATGGCTACACCTTC. Full variable domain (rest looked up from reference TRBV9 and TRBJ1-2): DSGVTQTPKHLITATGQRVTLRCSPRSGDLSVYWYQQSLDQGLQFLIQYYNGEERAKGNILERFSAQQFPDLHSELNLSSLELGDSALYFCASSTRTTGYTQANYGYTFGSGTRLTVV.

This chain uses TRBV10-3 with TRBJ1-2; D remains unclear. The CDR3 runs 11 residues. Germline CDR1 ENHRY, CDR2 SYGVKD. V gave up 6 bases and J gave up 6 bases, with 8 bases separating them. Here the CDR3 DNA reads TGTGCCATCAGGGAGAAGGATGGCTACACCTTC. This gives the protein CAIREKDGYTF.

This clonotype was seen once. The junction and the germline gene differ at one end; a read error may be behind it. The rearrangement uses TRBV29-1 and TRBJ2-1; a weak D match, TRBD2 (7 bases). The CDR3 loop spans 20 amino acids. Germline lookup yields CDR1 SQVTM and CDR2 ANQGSEA. Here the CDR3 reads CSVEGRSGHAGSGWVGEQFF. CDR3 in DNA: TGCAGCGTCGAAGGGCGATCGGGACACGCGGGTAGCGGGTGGGTCGGTGAGCAGTTCTTC.

This clonotype was detected only a few times. The V and J genes are TRBV5-5 and TRBJ1-1; D is unresolved. Deletions cut 4 bases from V and 11 bases from J, with 15 bases between. CDR3 length: 12 residues. CDR1 and CDR2 (germline): SGHKS, YYEKEE (reference sequence). CDR3 DNA sequence: TGTGCCAGCAGCACTGGGAGTCCGGCTGCTTTCTTT. Encoded protein: CASSTGSPAAFF. The full variable domain, its missing parts supplied by reference TRBV5-5 and TRBJ1-1, is DAGVTQSPTHLIKTRGQQVTLRCSPISGHKSVSWYQQVLGQGPQFIFQYYEKEERGRGNFPDRFSARQFPNYSSELNVNALLLGDSALYLCASSTGSPAAFFGQGTRLTVV.

This sequence joins TRBV29-1 and TRBJ2-1; TRBD1 or TRBD2 may be the D gene (5 bases each). CDR1 is SQVTM, CDR2 ANQGSEA, per germline. Trimming removed 1 base from V and 7 bases from J, with 14 bases in between. This CDR3 has 14 amino acids. CDR3 region: CSVEGYSEGNEQFF. In nucleotides, the CDR3 is TGCAGCGTTGAAGGGTACAGTGAGGGGAATGAGCAGTTCTTC.

The chain has TRBV27 and TRBJ1-2, with D possibly TRBD1 on 5 matching bases. The CDR3 sequence is 12 residues long. Germline loops: CDR1 MNHEY, CDR2 SMNVEV (reference sequence). Trimming pared 7 bases from V and 9 bases from J, leaving 15 bases between. This CDR3 reads CASTSTRGRYTF. The DNA for the CDR3 is TGTGCCAGCACGTCGACAAGGGGCCGCTACACCTTC.

This clonotype has only a few counts. This chain links TRBV7-8 with TRBJ2-7; D not certain. The CDR3 is made up of 13 amino acids. Between the trimmed V and J ends, which lost 2 bases and 2 bases, there was a span of 7 bases. Germline CDR1 SGHVS, CDR2 FQNEAQ. The CDR3: CASSLRSAYEQYV. CDR3 DNA sequence: TGTGCCAGCAGCTTACGGTCAGCCTACGAGCAGTACGTC.